What follows describes a single TCR beta chain. Its antigen is not identified. The entry originates in a study of monozygotic twins with inflammatory bowel disease. With no T cell sorting beforehand, total RNA was isolated from whole blood. Per germline, CDR1 SGHRS and CDR2 YFSETQ. CDR3 size: 12 residues. TCRdb reworked the 5' RACE reads into one entry per CDR3 protein, no DNA. This specimen shows 330,000 or so distinct CDR3 sequences; the ten leading clones hold approximately 2%. Study results and limitations: IBD patients shared fewer clonotypes with others than healthy twins, especially with disease activity. No repertoire similarity difference was seen between concordant and discordant twins; power was possibly limited. Inverse Simpson values showed less TCRbeta diversity in IBD patients than in their healthy co-twins.

The chain has TRBV5-1 and TRBJ2-7; TCRdb reports TRBD2, a call that lacks DNA to check it against. This clonotype was sampled from a human donor with ulcerative colitis or Crohn's disease, or a healthy co-twin of an affected twin (not recorded which). Input material: blood. The CDR3 sequence is CATKGEGYEQYF.